This TCR beta chain was found in a study of blood T cell repertoires in COVID-19. Study summary: From T cells, B-cell-depleted T cells, or PBMCs came the material, which was cDNA or gDNA.

The CDR3 length is 13 residues. Germline V gene sequence: CDR1 LNHDA, CDR2 SQIVND (reference sequence). The germline V and J ends were trimmed by 6 bases and 5 bases, with 13 bases remaining between them. The data were produced by immunoSEQ multiplex PCR, yet TCRdb's version contains in-frame clones alone and is incomplete. The table shows around 57,000 clones, with roughly 90% occurring only once. What was sequenced was peripheral blood. This chain uses TRBV19 with TRBJ1-1; perhaps TRBD1 as D (5 bases). The TCR sequence derives from a middle-aged man with acute or convalescent COVID-19. CDR3: CASRGGSWTEAFF. Here the CDR3 DNA reads TGTGCCAGTAGGGGGGGATCTTGGACTGAAGCTTTCTTT.